The clone carrying this T cell receptor (beta chain) has only one observation. These data come from a study of T cell changes during pregnancy in multiple sclerosis. This table comes from immunoSEQ multiplex PCR, and its TCRdb copy is limited to in-frame clones, with some not included. The data show 75,000 to 100,000 clones, about 92% seen once. The clonotype was recovered from a female donor in good health, enrolled as a control in a pregnancy study. The sequenced sample was peripheral blood, obtained after pregnancy.

CDR3 DNA sequence: TGTGCCAGTAGTGGGTCAAGACAGGCAATGAACACTGAAGCTTTCTTT. Its protein product is CASSGSRQAMNTEAFF. The genes are TRBV19 and TRBJ1-1; a possible D gene is TRBD1 (6 bases). V was trimmed by 5 bases and J by 0 bases, leaving 16 bases between them. CDR1 LNHDA and CDR2 SQIVND come from the germline V gene (reference sequence). This CDR3 has 16 residues.